This T cell receptor (beta chain) was documented in a study of CD8+CD57+ T cells in acquired aplastic anemia (dated by TCRdb to the late 2010s). For the wider study: A mean of approximately 3 ug of DNA, ranging from roughly 0.19 to 30 ug, was extracted from sorted CD4+ and CD8+ cells. CD8+CD57+ expansion was defined as frequency above the mean frequency observed in healthy subjects.

This clonotype was recorded at least ten times. Its antigen remains unidentified. No base qualities exist here, and no much larger clone lies one base off it. TCR beta VDJ combination and CDR3 sequence profiling used genomic DNA as the template. An Illumina HiSeq 2000 was used for TCR repertoire sequencing. The study's own analysis went as follows. Repertoire assessment relied on Simpson's diversity index, CDR3 size and DJ length profiles, and TRBV/TRBJ rearrangement plots. The most abundant DNA sequence in the deep sequencing data was taken as the immunodominant clone. CDR3 amino acid sequences were screened for sharing across subjects and compared with published repertoires and the VDJdb database. TCRdb reprocessed the public reads (quality trimming at Q25 with fastp, clone calling with MiXCR) and kept in-frame beta chains. Rows with one shared CDR3 protein collapse into an entry with the most common genes and DNA. The V and J calls follow TCRdb's processing rather than the paper's. A total of approximately 180,000 distinct CDR3 sequences appear in this sample, 48% of them only once. 1.8% of the sample rests with the top ten.

The junction shows trimming of 3 bases on V and 5 bases on J, plus 23 bases between the germline ends. Inclusive of the bounding cysteine and phenylalanine, the CDR3 is 18 residues long. The read is trimmed to its CDR3 DNA, 54 bases read in frame from base 1. Patients chosen for sequencing had shown expansion of CD8+CD57+ cells by flow cytometry. Severe acquired aplastic anemia was diagnosed in all patients according to International Study of Aplastic Anemia and Agranulocytosis and Camitta criteria. No therapy had been received by the patients at the time of blood sampling. TCR repertoires of sorted CD4+ and CD8+ blood T cells from severe aplastic anemia patients and healthy subjects were deep-sequenced in the study. Patients were enrolled under clinicaltrials.gov protocols 00001620, 01623167, 00001397, 00071045, 00081523 and 00961064 in the USA. Ficoll-Paque density gradient centrifugation was used to isolate peripheral blood mononuclear cells. Before DNA extraction, CD4+ and CD8+ T cells were sorted by FACS or by magnetic beads.

Overall results and qualifications from the work: Patients and healthy controls showed no significant difference in CD8+ Simpson's diversity (P=0.060). Although some 28 CD8+ CDR3 sequences were shared by patients and controls, these sequences appeared highly expressed in patients and within the immunodominant clones of patients.

The TCR comes from a human donor with aplastic anemia. The chain is assembled from TRBV7-1 and TRBJ2-1; the best D guess is TRBD2, with 6 bases matching. TRBV7-1 is known as an ORF, though its function is uncertain. Sequenced material: sorted CD4+, CD8+, or CD8+CD57+ T cells (not recorded which) from PBMCs. CDR3 sequence: CASSSIPQDGGPNNEQFF. The nucleotide sequence reads TGTGCCAGCAGCTCCATACCCCAGGACGGGGGACCCAACAATGAGCAGTTCTTC.